This T cell receptor beta chain appears in the sequencing data of a study of shared clonotypes between healthy human individuals. About the study: Every donor yielded three CD4 naive, three CD4 memory, two CD8 naive and one CD8 memory plate.

Using about 220 ng DNA, some 30,000 T cell genomes, the sorted-subset replicate PCRs were run. Produced via immunoSEQ multiplex PCR; TCRdb's table is partial and in-frame only. The sample yields 600,000 to 750,000 clones, about 90% seen once. This clone was recorded once. The CDR3 loop spans 15 amino acids. After removal of 4 bases from V and 3 bases from J, the junction contained 9 bases not matched to a gene. In germline, CDR1 is SGHRS, CDR2 YFSETQ. The gene calls are TRBV5-1 and TRBJ2-7; 8 bases are a match to TRBD1. The receptor comes from a young man in good health. Some clones in this sample may be carry-over from other donors' samples. Input material: memory CD8+ T cells from PBMCs. Described subset: CD45RO+ cells pooled with CCR7-negative TemRA cells. The CDR3 DNA is TGCGCCAGCAGCGGAGCCGGGACAGGCCACTACGAGCAGTACTTC. It yields the protein CASSGAGTGHYEQYF.